Listed here are 20 T cell receptor beta chains from one sample, sequenced in a study of blood T cell repertoires in COVID-19. Assay used: immunoSEQ multiplex PCR; TCRdb lists only in-frame clones, some missing. The table lists about 57,000 clones, around 80% of them singletons. The specimen was peripheral blood. The receptors were gathered from a woman aged 55-70 years with acute or convalescent COVID-19.

The chain has TRBV29-1 and TRBJ1-1, with a tentative D call TRBD1 (6 bases). CDR3 length: 14 amino acids. The germline CDR1 and CDR2 sequences are SQVTM and ANQGSEA. Trimming shortened V by 3 bases and J by 0 bases, and 11 bases separated the two germline ends. CDR3 in amino acids: CSVEGAAMNTEAFF. For the CDR3, the DNA is TGCAGCGTTGAGGGGGCTGCGATGAACACTGAAGCTTTCTTT.

The gene calls are TRBV2 and TRBJ1-1; possibly TRBD1 for D (5 bases). Trimming shortened V by 7 bases and J by 7 bases, and 13 bases separated the two germline ends. The CDR3 length is 12 residues. Germline V lookup: CDR1 SNHLY, CDR2 FYNNEI. CDR3 nucleotides: TGTGCCAGCAACCTGGGAAGGGGTGAAGCTTTCTTT. It yields the protein CASNLGRGEAFF.

This clone turned up a few times. The chain employs TRBV30 and TRBJ2-7; D remains ambiguous. V shed 0 bases and J shed 2 bases, with 8 bases lying between them. The CDR3 runs to 13 residues. Germline CDR1 GTSNPN, CDR2 SVGIG (reference sequence). The CDR3 region is CAWSVHLTYEQYF. CDR3 in DNA: TGTGCCTGGAGTGTACACCTCACCTACGAGCAGTACTTC.

The chain is built from TRBV27 and TRBJ2-3; tentatively, D is TRBD1 (6 bases). V lost 5 bases to trimming and J lost 5 bases, with 20 bases between them. The CDR3 has 16 residues. CDR1 is MNHEY, CDR2 SMNVEV, per germline (reference sequence). CDR3 sequence reads: CASSPILGARGDTQYF. CDR3 nucleotide sequence: TGTGCCAGCAGTCCTATATTGGGGGCGCGTGGAGATACGCAGTATTTT.

The V call is TRBV15, the J call TRBJ1-5, with D possibly matching TRBD1 (5 bases). The germline gives CDR1 LNHNV, CDR2 YYDKDF (reference sequence). V shed 2 bases and J shed 7 bases, with 12 bases lying between them. CDR3 length: 14 amino acids. The CDR3 coding sequence is TGTGCCACCAGCAGACCATTGGACAACCAGCCCCAGCATTTT. Protein: CATSRPLDNQPQHF.

This clone appeared a single time. The chain carries TRBV7-2 and TRBJ2-7; 8 nucleotides agree with TRBD2. J gave up 2 bases and V 2 bases, and 8 bases lay outside the gene matches. The V gene's germline CDR1 is SGHTA and CDR2 FQGNSA. The CDR3 is 16 amino acids. CDR3 residues: CASSLFRAGGTYEQYF. The CDR3 DNA reads as TGTGCCAGCAGCTTATTTAGGGCGGGGGGTACCTACGAGCAGTACTTC.

V and J are TRBV5-4 and TRBJ2-7, with D possibly being TRBD1 (6 bases). Germline loops: CDR1 SGHNT, CDR2 YYREEE (reference sequence). V dropped 4 bases and J dropped 6 bases, with 20 bases sitting between them. This CDR3 is 15 amino acids long. This chain's CDR3 is CASSATARGEGEQYF. Written as DNA, the CDR3 is TGTGCCAGCAGCGCCACAGCCAGGGGCGAAGGCGAGCAGTACTTC. The complete variable domain, with remaining parts taken from reference TRBV5-4 and TRBJ2-7, reads ETGVTQSPTHLIKTRGQQVTLRCSSQSGHNTVSWYQQALGQGPQFIFQYYREEENGRGNFPPRFSGLQFPNYSSELNVNALELDDSALYLCASSATARGEGEQYFGPGTRLTVT.

This rearrangement joins TRBV10-3 to TRBJ2-7; 7 nucleotides line up with TRBD2. Trimming took 10 bases from V and 3 from J; bases not matched to a gene: 9. The length of the CDR3 is 13 residues. The germline V gene has CDR1 ENHRY and CDR2 SYGVKD. For the CDR3, the DNA is TGTGCCACTAGTCTCGGGGGGTACTACGAGCAGTACTTC. As protein: CATSLGGYYEQYF.

This chain links TRBV19 with TRBJ2-1, with TRBD2 matching 7 bases. CDR1 is LNHDA, CDR2 SQIVND, per germline (reference sequence). This CDR3 has 15 residues. Germline trimming cut 3 bases from V and 0 bases from J; bases unmatched to any gene: 2. This chain's CDR3 is CASSMGGSSYNEQFF. The DNA of the CDR3 is TGTGCCAGTAGTATGGGGGGGAGCTCCTACAATGAGCAGTTCTTC.

The rearrangement uses TRBV11-2 and TRBJ2-7; TRBD2 is a possible D gene (6 bases). Germline V gives CDR1 SGHAT, CDR2 FQNNGV. Trimming shortened V by 0 bases and J by 4 bases, and 10 bases separated the two germline ends. The CDR3 has 14 amino acids. The CDR3 DNA sequence: TGTGCCAGCAGCTTAGAGGCGGGAAAGTACGAGCAGTACTTC. This encodes CASSLEAGKYEQYF.

This clone was seen a few times. V is TRBV19 and J is TRBJ2-7; TRBD2 matches at 9 bases. This CDR3 region has 15 residues. V was clipped by 5 bases and J by 7 bases; unmatched bases: 12. Germline V gene sequence: CDR1 LNHDA, CDR2 SQIVND (reference sequence). Here the CDR3 DNA reads TGTGCCAGTAGTCCCCCAGGCAGCGGGGGGCGGGAGCAGTACTTC. Translating gives CASSPPGSGGREQYF.

This sequence joins TRBV30 and TRBJ1-1; D not resolved. This CDR3 is built from 15 residues. The V end was cut by 0 bases, the J end by 2 bases, with 13 bases between. Germline lookup yields CDR1 GTSNPN and CDR2 SVGIG (reference sequence). CDR3 sequence reads: CAWSVWGGSNTEAFF. The CDR3 bases are TGTGCCTGGAGTGTTTGGGGTGGGAGCAACACTGAAGCTTTCTTT.

V usage is TRBV15 and J usage is TRBJ1-2; no firm D call. Looked up from germline, CDR1 is LNHNV and CDR2 is YYDKDF (reference sequence). V was clipped by 0 bases and J by 8 bases, with 13 bases between them. The CDR3 runs 14 residues. The CDR3 region is CATSRETAFRGYTF. The CDR3 nucleotides read TGTGCCACCAGCAGAGAAACAGCCTTTAGAGGCTACACCTTC.

This clone was seen a handful of times. The gene calls are TRBV3-1 (or the pseudogene TRBV3-2) and TRBJ2-1; D may be TRBD2 (7 bases). CDR3 length: 14 amino acids. Trimming took off 2 bases at V and 8 bases at J, with 13 bases between the two ends. The V gene's germline CDR1 is LGHDT and CDR2 YNNKEL (reference sequence). This CDR3 is CASSQNGEGDEQFF. For the CDR3, the DNA is TGTGCCAGCAGCCAAAACGGGGAGGGGGATGAGCAGTTCTTC.

The rearrangement links TRBV4-2 to TRBJ1-2, with D tentatively TRBD1 (5 bases). The CDR3 has 14 residues. Trimming stripped 0 bases from V and 9 bases from J, with 14 bases between. Germline CDR1 LGHNA, CDR2 YNFKEQ. The CDR3 DNA reads TGTGCCAGCAGCCAAGATCCATCTCGGGGGAGCTACACCTTC. It translates to CASSQDPSRGSYTF.

There are a few counts of this clone. J is TRBJ1-6 and V is TRBV27; the D gene is possibly TRBD1 (6 bases). Germline loops: CDR1 MNHEY, CDR2 SMNVEV (reference sequence). This CDR3 region has 15 residues. The ends were cut back, 3 bases at V and 7 bases at J, with 13 bases in the middle. CDR3 sequence (DNA): TGTGCCAGCAGTTTGGGGGGGCTCGGGAATTCACCCCTCCACTTT. This sequence encodes CASSLGGLGNSPLHF.

Here the CDR3 DNA reads TGTGCCAGCAGCTTATGCCTGGACAGTTCATGTGAGCAGTTCTTC. It yields the protein CASSLCLDSSCEQFF. V usage is TRBV7-3 and J usage is TRBJ2-1, with a possible D match to TRBD1 (6 bases). The CDR3 is 15 residues long. The V end was cut by 2 bases, the J end by 9 bases, with 17 bases between. Germline V gene sequence: CDR1 SGHTA, CDR2 FQGTGA.

This chain joins TRBV6-2 or TRBV6-3 and TRBJ2-7; 12 nucleotides agree with TRBD2. The V gene's germline CDR1 is MNHEY and CDR2 SVGEGT. The CDR3 has 17 residues. Losses at the gene ends were 5 bases for V and 5 bases for J; bases not matched to a gene: 13. DNA for the CDR3: TGTGCCAGCAGTGCGCCACAGGCGACTAGCGGGGGTGACGAGCAGTACTTC. Its protein product is CASSAPQATSGGDEQYF.

This sequence joins TRBV12-3 or TRBV12-4 and TRBJ2-3; possibly TRBD2 for D (5 bases). Trimming took 4 bases from V and 9 from J, leaving 8 bases between them. CDR3 length: 11 residues. The CDR3 spells CASSSRGTQYF. The CDR3 bases are TGTGCCAGCAGTTCCAGAGGGACGCAGTATTTT.

The chain carries TRBV12-5 and TRBJ2-1, with 8 nucleotides matching TRBD2. The CDR3 sequence is 14 residues long. From germline, CDR1 is LGHNT and CDR2 FRNRAP. V dropped 6 bases and J dropped 1; count of bases not matched to a gene: 2. Written as DNA, the CDR3 is TGTGCTAGTGGGTTAGCGGGGTCCTACAATGAGCAGTTCTTC. Its protein is CASGLAGSYNEQFF.